This T cell receptor beta chain comes out of a study of memory CD4+ T cells and cytomegalovirus serostatus. About the study: Healthy Belgian adult donors included under ten CMV-positive and more than 20 CMV-negative people.

This table comes from immunoSEQ multiplex PCR, and its TCRdb copy is limited to in-frame clones, with some not included. The sample includes 45,000 to 60,000 clones, roughly 78% of them seen just once. Study results and caveats: The CMV-associated TCR signature appears largely within the CD4+ memory repertoire. About 40% of the roughly 160 known CMV-associated TCRbeta sequences appeared in CD4+ memory.

Single viable CD3+CD4+CD8-CD45RO+ cells were sorted as the memory CD4+ T cells. Serostatus was set by detecting CMV pp150, pp28, p38, p52 IgG. V was clipped by 10 bases and J by 7 bases, with 22 bases between them. The V gene's germline CDR1 is LNHDA and CDR2 SQIVND (reference sequence). The CDR3 covers 14 residues. With regard to this clone: Its specificity is not known.

The receptor comes from an adult in good health and CMV-seronegative. This rearrangement joins TRBV19 to TRBJ1-2; D gene ambiguous. The sample taken for sequencing was memory CD4+ T cells from blood. The CDR3 protein is CATKGKSRKPGYTF. The CDR3 DNA is TGTGCCACCAAGGGAAAGAGCCGTAAACCTGGCTACACCTTC.